The present TCR beta chain was sequenced within a study of shared clonotypes between healthy human individuals. Remarks on this clone: Its antigen is undetermined.

V gave up 1 base and J gave up 1 base, with 10 bases separating them. CDR1 and CDR2 from the germline V gene are SEHNR and FQNEAQ (reference sequence). The CDR3 is 15 amino acids. Study-wide points: Richness estimates generally favored naive over memory subsets. When compared with the clonotypes that were shared by all four sorted-subset donors, the non-shared clonotypes turned out to have lower generation probabilities. Naive CD4 clonotype sharing across four donors was approximately 5%.

Negatively enriched CD4+ T cells were divided by CD45RA into naive and memory. The table came from immunoSEQ multiplex PCR; TCRdb's copy has only in-frame clones and leaves some out. The table records over a million clones, nearly 99% of them present only once. This TCR came from a young man in good health. What was sequenced was naive CD4+ T cells sorted from blood. Noted subset: CD45RA+ positively selected. The V call is TRBV7-9, the J call TRBJ1-2; D gene unclear. The CDR3 region has the DNA TGTGCCAGCAGCTTAGATCCGGAGAGTAACTATGGCTACACCTTC. Amino acid sequence: CASSLDPESNYGYTF.